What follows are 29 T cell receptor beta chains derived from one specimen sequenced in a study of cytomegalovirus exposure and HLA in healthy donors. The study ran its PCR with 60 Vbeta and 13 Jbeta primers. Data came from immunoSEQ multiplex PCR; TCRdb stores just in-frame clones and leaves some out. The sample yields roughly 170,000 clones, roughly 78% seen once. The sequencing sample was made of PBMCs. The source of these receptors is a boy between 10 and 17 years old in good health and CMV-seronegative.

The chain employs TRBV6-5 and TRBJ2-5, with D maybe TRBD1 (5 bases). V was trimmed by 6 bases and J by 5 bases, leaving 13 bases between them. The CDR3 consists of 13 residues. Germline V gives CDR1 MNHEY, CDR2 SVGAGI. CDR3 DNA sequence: TGTGCCAGCAGCCCCCCAGGGCAGGAGACCCAGTACTTC. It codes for CASSPPGQETQYF.

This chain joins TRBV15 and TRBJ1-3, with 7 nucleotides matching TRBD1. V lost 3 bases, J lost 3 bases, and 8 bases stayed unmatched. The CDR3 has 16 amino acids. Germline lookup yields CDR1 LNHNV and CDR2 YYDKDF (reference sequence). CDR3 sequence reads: CATSRATTGFGNTIYF. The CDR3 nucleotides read TGTGCCACCAGCAGGGCCACGACAGGGTTTGGAAACACCATATATTTT. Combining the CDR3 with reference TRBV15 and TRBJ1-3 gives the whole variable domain DAMVIQNPRYQVTQFGKPVTLSCSQTLNHNVMYWYQQKSSQAPKLLFHYYDKDFNNEADTPDNFQSRRPNTSFCFLDIRSPGLGDTAMYLCATSRATTGFGNTIYFGEGSWLTVV.

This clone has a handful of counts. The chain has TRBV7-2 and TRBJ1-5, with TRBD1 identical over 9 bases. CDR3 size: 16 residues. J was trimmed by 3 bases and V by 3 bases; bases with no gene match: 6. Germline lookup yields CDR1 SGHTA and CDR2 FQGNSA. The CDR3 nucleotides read TGTGCCAGCAGCTTCGAGGGGACAGGGAACAATCAGCCCCAGCATTTT. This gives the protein CASSFEGTGNNQPQHF.

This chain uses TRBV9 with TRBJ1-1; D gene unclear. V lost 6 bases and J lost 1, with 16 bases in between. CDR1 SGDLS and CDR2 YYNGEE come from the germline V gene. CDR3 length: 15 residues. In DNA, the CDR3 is TGTGCCAGCACCCCCTTCGGGGTTCCGAACACTGAAGCTTTCTTT. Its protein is CASTPFGVPNTEAFF.

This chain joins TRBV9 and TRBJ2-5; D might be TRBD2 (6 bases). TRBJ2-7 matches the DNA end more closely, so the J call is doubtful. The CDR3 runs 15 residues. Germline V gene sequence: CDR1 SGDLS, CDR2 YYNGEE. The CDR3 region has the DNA TGTGCCAGCAGCACCGGTAGTAGCGGCGTCTACGAGCAGTACTTC. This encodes CASSTGSSGVYEQYF.

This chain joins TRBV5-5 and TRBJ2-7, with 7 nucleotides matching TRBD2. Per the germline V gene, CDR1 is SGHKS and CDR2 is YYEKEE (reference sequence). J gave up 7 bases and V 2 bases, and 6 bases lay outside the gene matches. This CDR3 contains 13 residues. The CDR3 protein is CASSFTGGGEQYF. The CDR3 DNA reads TGTGCCAGCAGCTTCACAGGCGGGGGAGAGCAGTACTTC. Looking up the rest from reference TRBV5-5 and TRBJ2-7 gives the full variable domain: DAGVTQSPTHLIKTRGQQVTLRCSPISGHKSVSWYQQVLGQGPQFIFQYYEKEERGRGNFPDRFSARQFPNYSSELNVNALLLGDSALYLCASSFTGGGEQYFGPGTRLTVT.

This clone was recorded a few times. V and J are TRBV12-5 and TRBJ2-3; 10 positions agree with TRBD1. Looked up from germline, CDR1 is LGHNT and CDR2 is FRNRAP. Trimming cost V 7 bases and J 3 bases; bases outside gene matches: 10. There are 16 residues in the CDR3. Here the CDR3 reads CASATIGTGETDTQYF. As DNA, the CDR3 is TGTGCTAGTGCCACTATTGGGACAGGGGAAACAGATACGCAGTATTTT.

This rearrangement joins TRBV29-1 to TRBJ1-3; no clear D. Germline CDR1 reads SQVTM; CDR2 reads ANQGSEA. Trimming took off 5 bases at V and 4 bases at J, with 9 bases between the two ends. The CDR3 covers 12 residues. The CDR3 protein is CSVTEVGNTIYF. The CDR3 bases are TGCAGCGTTACGGAGGTAGGAAACACCATATATTTT.

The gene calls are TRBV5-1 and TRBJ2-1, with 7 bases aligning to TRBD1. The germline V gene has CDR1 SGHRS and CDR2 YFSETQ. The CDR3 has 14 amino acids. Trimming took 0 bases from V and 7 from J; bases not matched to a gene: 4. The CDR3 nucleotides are TGCGCCAGCAGCTTGGTGGGACAGATTAATGAGCAGTTCTTC. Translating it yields CASSLVGQINEQFF.

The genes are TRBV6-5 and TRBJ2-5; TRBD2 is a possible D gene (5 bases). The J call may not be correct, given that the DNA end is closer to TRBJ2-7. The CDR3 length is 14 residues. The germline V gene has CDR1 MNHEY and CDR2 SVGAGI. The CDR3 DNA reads TGTGCCAGCAGTTACTCGCCGGGAACCTACGAGCAGTACTTC. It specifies CASSYSPGTYEQYF.

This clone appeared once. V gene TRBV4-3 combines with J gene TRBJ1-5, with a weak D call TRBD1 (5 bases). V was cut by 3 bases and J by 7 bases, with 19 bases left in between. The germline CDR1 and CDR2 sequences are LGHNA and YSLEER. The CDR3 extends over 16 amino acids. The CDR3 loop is CASSQDPDSRGQPQHF. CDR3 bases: TGCGCCAGCAGCCAGGATCCTGACAGTAGGGGCCAGCCCCAGCATTTT.

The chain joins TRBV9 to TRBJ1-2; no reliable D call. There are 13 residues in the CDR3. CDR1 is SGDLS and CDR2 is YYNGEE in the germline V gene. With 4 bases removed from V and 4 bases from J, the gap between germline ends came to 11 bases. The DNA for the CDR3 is TGTGCCAGCAGCTCAGAGGTCGGCTATGGCTACACCTTC. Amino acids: CASSSEVGYGYTF.

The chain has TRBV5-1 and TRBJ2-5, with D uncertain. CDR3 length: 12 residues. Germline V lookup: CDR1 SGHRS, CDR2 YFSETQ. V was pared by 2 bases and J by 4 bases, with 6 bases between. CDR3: CASSLEPETQYF. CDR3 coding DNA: TGCGCCAGCAGCTTAGAGCCAGAGACCCAGTACTTC.

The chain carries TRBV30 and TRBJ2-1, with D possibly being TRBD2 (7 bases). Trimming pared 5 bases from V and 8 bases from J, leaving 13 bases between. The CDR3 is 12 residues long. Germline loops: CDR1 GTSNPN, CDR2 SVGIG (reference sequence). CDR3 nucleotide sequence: TGTGCCTGGTTTATAGGGGGGGATGAGCAGTTCTTC. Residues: CAWFIGGDEQFF. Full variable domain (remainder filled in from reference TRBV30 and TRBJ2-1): SQTIHQWPATLVQPVGSPLSLECTVEGTSNPNLYWYRQAAGRGLQLLFYSVGIGQISSEVPQNLSASRPQDRQFILSSKKLLLSDSGFYLCAWFIGGDEQFFGPGTRLTVL.

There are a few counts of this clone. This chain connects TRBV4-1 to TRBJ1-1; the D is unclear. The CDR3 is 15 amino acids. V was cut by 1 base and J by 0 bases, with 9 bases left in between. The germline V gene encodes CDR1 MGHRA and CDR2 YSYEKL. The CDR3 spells CASSQASAVNTEAFF. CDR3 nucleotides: TGCGCCAGCAGCCAAGCCTCGGCGGTGAACACTGAAGCTTTCTTT.

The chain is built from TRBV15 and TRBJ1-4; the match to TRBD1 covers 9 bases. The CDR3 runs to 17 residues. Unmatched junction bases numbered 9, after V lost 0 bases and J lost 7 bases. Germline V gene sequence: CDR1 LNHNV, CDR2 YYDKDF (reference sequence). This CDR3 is CATSRDLRTGVREKLFF. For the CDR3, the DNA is TGTGCCACCAGCAGAGATTTGAGGACAGGGGTTCGTGAAAAACTGTTTTTT.

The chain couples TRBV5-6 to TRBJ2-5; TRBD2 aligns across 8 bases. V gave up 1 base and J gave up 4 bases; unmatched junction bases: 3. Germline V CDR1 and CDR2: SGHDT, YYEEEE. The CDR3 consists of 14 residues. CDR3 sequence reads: CASSLKLAGETQYF. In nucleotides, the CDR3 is TGTGCCAGCAGCTTGAAGCTAGCGGGAGAGACCCAGTACTTC.

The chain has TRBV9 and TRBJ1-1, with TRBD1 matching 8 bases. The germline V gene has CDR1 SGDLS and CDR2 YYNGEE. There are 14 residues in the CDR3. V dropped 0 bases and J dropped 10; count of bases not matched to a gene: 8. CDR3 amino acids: CASSVGQGPEGAFF. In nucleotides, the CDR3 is TGTGCCAGCAGCGTAGGACAGGGGCCCGAGGGAGCTTTCTTT.

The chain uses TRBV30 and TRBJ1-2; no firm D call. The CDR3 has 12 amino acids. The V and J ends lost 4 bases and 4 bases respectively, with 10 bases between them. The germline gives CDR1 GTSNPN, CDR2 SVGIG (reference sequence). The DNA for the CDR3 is TGTGCCTGGATGGAGCGGTTCTATGGCTACACCTTC. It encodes CAWMERFYGYTF.

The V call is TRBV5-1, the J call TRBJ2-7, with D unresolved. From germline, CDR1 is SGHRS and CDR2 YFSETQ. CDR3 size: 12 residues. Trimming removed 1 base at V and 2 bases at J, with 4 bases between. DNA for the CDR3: TGCGCCAGCAGCTTGCCCGCCTACGAGCAGTACTTC. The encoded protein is CASSLPAYEQYF.

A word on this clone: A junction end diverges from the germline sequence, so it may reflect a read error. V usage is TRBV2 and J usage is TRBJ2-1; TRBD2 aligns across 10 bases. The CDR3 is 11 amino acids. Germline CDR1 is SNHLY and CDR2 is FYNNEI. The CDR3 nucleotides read TGTGCTACAGCGGCGGGACTAGCGACGGTCTTC. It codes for CATAAGLATVF.

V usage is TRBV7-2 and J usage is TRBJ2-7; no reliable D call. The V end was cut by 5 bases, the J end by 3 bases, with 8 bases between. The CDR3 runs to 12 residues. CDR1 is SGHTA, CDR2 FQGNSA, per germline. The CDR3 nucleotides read TGTGCCAGCAGCCCAGAGGTCTACGAGCAGTACTTC. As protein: CASSPEVYEQYF.

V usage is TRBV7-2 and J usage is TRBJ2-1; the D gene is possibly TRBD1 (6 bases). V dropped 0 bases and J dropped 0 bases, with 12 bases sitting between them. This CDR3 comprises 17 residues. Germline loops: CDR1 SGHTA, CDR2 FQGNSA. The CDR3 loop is CASSLARQVSSYNEQFF. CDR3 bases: TGTGCCAGCAGCTTAGCGCGACAGGTCAGCTCCTACAATGAGCAGTTCTTC. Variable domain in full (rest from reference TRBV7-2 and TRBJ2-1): GAGVSQSPSNKVTEKGKDVELRCDPISGHTALYWYRQSLGQGLEFLIYFQGNSAPDKSGLPSDRFSAERTGGSVSTLTIQRTQQEDSAVYLCASSLARQVSSYNEQFFGPGTRLTVL.

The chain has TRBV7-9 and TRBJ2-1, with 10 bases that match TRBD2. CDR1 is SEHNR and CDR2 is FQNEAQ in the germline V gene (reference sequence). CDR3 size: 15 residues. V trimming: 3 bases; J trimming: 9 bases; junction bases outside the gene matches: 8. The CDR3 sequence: CASSFSKRGGPEQFF. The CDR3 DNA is TGTGCCAGCAGCTTTTCCAAGCGGGGGGGCCCTGAGCAGTTCTTC.

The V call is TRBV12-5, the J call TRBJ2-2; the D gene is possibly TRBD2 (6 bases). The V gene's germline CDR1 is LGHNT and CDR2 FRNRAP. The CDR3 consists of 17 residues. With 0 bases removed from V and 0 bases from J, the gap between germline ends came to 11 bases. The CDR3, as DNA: TGTGCTAGTGGTTTGGTATCGAGGGAGGCGAACACCGGGGAGCTGTTTTTT. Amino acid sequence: CASGLVSREANTGELFF.

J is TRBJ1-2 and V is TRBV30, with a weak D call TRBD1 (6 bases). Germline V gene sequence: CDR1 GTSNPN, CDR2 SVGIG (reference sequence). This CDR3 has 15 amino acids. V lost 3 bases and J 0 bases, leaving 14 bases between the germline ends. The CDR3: CAWSPLDRANYGYTF. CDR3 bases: TGTGCCTGGAGCCCACTGGACAGAGCTAACTATGGCTACACCTTC.

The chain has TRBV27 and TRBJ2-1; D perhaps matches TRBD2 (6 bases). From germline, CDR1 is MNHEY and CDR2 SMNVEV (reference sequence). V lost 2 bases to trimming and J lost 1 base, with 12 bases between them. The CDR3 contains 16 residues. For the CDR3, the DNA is TGTGCCAGCAGTTTACCGGGACTGGGTTCCTACAATGAGCAGTTCTTC. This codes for CASSLPGLGSYNEQFF.

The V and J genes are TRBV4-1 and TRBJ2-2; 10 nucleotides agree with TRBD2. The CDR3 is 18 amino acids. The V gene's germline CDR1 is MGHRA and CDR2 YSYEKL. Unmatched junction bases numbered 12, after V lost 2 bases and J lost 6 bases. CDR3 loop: CASSQQVSGRAPAGELFF. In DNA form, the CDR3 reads TGCGCCAGCAGCCAACAAGTAAGCGGGAGGGCCCCGGCCGGGGAGCTGTTTTTT.

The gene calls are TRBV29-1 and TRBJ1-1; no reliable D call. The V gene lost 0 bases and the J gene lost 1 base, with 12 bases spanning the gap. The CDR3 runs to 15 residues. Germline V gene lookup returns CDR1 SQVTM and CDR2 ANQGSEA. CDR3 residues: CSVEDQEDSNTEAFF. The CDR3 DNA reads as TGCAGCGTTGAAGATCAGGAGGATTCGAACACTGAAGCTTTCTTT.